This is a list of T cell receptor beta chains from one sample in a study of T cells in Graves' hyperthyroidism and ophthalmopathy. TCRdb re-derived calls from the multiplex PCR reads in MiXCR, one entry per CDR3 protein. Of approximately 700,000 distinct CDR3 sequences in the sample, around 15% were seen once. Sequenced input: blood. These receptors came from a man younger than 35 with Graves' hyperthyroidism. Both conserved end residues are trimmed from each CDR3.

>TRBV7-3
ASSNQGGGPNTEAF
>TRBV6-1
ASRYGLAGYSYEQY
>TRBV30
AWRSSGAEQF
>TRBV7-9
ASSDIRVRSNEQF
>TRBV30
ACGPSYNEQF
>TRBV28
ASSSHARLEAGTNTGELF
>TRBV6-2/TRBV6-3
ASSFLGQGIETQY
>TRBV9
ASSVGQGAGEQY
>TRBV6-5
ASSYGQGPSYEQY
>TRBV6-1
ASSYQREAPDTQY
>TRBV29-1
SVEERRGPNEKLF
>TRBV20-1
SARAVQGENSPLH
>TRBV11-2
ASSSLGEQLF
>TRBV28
ASSFSVAYEQY
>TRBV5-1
ASRGTVDYEQY
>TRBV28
ASSAASGNTIY
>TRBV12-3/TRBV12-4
ASSAETEAF
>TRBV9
ASSVVPGLDTQY
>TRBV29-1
SVPQGQTDTQY
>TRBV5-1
ASSRTLEGPEAF
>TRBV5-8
ASSLVGYGDYGYT
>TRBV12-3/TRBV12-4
ASSWPWAYQTYEQY
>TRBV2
ASSGIGSGYGYT
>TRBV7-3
ASSSDGDRAKNIQY
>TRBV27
ASTLWTPRPQH
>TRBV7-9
ASGRQGLKSTEAF
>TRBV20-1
SAEGSNYGYT
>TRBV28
ASSPGQSGYEQY
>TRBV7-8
ASSDGGDIQY